This T cell receptor beta chain derives from a study of blood T cell repertoires in COVID-19. For the study at large: PBMCs, B-cell-depleted T cells, or T cells provided the cDNA or gDNA that made up the material.

Sequenced by immunoSEQ multiplex PCR; TCRdb stores in-frame clones only, minus some. This table holds 140,000 to 150,000 clones, around 80% found once. Trimming left V 2 bases short and J 3 bases short, with 10 bases between. The CDR3 is made up of 13 amino acids. The V gene's germline CDR1 is SQVTM and CDR2 ANQGSEA. This clone appeared a few times. V is TRBV29-1 and J is TRBJ1-1; possibly TRBD1 for D (5 bases). This receptor was obtained from a human donor with acute or convalescent COVID-19. The donor label of this sample is uncertain. The sample comprised peripheral blood. CDR3 protein: CSVEWGGHTEAFF. For the CDR3, the DNA is TGCAGCGTTGAATGGGGGGGACACACTGAAGCTTTCTTT. The full variable domain, completed using reference TRBV29-1 and TRBJ1-1, is SAVISQKPSRDICQRGTSLTIQCQVDSQVTMMFWYRQQPGQSLTLIATANQGSEATYESGFVIDKFPISRPNLTFSTLTVSNMSPEDSSIYLCSVEWGGHTEAFFGQGTRLTVV.